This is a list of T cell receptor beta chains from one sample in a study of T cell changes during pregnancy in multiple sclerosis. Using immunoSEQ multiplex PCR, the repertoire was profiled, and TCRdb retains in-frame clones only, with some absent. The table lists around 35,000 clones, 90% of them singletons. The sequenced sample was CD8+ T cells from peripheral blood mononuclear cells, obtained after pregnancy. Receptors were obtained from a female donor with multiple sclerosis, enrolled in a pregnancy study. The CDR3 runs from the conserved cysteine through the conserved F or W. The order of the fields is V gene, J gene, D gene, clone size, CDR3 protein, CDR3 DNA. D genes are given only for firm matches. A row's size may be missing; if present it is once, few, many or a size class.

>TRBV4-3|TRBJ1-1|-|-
CASSQDFLNTEAFF
TGCGCCAGCAGCCAAGATTTCTTGAACACTGAAGCTTTCTTT
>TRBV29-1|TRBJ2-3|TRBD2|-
CSVKPGLASGPDTQYF
TGCAGCGTGAAACCGGGACTAGCTTCAGGGCCGGATACGCAGTATTTT
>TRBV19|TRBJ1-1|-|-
CASSMGGDTEAFF
TGTGCCAGTAGTATGGGGGGGGACACTGAAGCTTTCTTT
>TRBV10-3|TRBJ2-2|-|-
CATGGATNTGELFF
TGTGCCACTGGTGGGGCCACGAACACCGGGGAGCTGTTTTTT
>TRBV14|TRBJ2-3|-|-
CASSHPRHTDTQYF
TGTGCCAGCAGCCACCCTAGGCACACAGATACGCAGTATTTT
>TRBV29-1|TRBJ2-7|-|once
CSVERSYEQYF
TGCAGCGTTGAACGCTCCTACGAGCAGTACTTC
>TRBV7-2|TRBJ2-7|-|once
CASSFAGGGLSSYEQYF
TGTGCCAGCAGCTTCGCGGGCGGGGGCCTAAGCTCCTACGAGCAGTACTTC
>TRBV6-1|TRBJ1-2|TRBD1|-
CASGGQSPYYGYTF
TGTGCCAGCGGGGGACAGAGCCCTTACTATGGCTACACCTTC
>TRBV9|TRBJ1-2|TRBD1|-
CASSTDRGHGYTF
TGTGCCAGCAGCACCGACAGGGGCCATGGCTACACCTTC
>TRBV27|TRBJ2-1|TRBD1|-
CASSLGEDRGVGIYNEQFF
TGTGCCAGCAGTTTAGGGGAGGACAGGGGCGTAGGAATCTACAATGAGCAGTTCTTC
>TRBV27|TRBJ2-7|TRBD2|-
CASSLSASGGLYEQYF
TGTGCCAGCAGTTTAAGCGCTAGCGGGGGATTATACGAGCAGTACTTC
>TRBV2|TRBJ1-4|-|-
CASNPRDFEKLFF
TGTGCCAGCAACCCCCGGGACTTTGAAAAACTGTTTTTT
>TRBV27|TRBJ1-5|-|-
CASSRRFTGLSNQPQHF
TGTGCCAGCAGTAGGCGATTTACAGGGCTTAGCAATCAGCCCCAGCATTTT
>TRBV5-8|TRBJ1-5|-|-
CASRSGGLNSNQPQHF
TGTGCCAGCAGATCCGGCGGTTTGAATAGCAATCAGCCCCAGCATTTT
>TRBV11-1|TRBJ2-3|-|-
CASSLVSGVPRIDTQYF
TGTGCCAGCAGCTTAGTTTCAGGGGTTCCCCGTATTGATACGCAGTATTTT
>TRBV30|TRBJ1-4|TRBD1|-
CALYPGTGEKLFF
TGTGCCTTGTATCCCGGGACAGGGGAAAAACTGTTTTTT
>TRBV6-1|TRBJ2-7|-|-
CASSSLPAGTYEQYF
TGTGCCAGCAGTTCCCTCCCGGCGGGAACCTACGAGCAGTACTTC
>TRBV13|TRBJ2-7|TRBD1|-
CASSRPGTGAPYEQYF
TGTGCCAGCAGCCGGCCCGGGACAGGGGCGCCCTACGAGCAGTACTTC
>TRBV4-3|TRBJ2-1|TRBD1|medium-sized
CASSQGGQGDYNEQFF
TGCGCCAGCAGCCAAGGGGGACAGGGGGACTACAATGAGCAGTTCTTC
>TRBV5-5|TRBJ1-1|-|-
CASSLASGSSGTEAFF
TGTGCCAGCAGCTTGGCCTCGGGAAGTTCCGGCACTGAAGCTTTCTTT
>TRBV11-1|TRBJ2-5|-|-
CASSSRDIQETQYF
TGTGCCAGCAGTTCAAGGGACATCCAAGAGACCCAGTACTTC
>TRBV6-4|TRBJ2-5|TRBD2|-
CASSDQRGDQETQYF
TGTGCCAGCAGTGATCAGCGGGGGGATCAAGAGACCCAGTACTTC
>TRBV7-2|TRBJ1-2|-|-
CASSESPQGSYGYTF
TGTGCCAGCAGCGAAAGCCCACAGGGATCCTATGGCTACACCTTC
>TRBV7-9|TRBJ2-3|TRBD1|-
CASSATGESHTDTQYF
TGTGCCAGCAGCGCGACAGGGGAGAGCCATACAGATACGCAGTATTTT
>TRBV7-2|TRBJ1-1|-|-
CASSFLTEAFF
TGTGCCAGCAGCTTCCTCACTGAAGCTTTCTTT
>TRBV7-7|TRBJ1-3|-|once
CASSATGTSGNTIYF
TGTGCCAGCAGCGCTACAGGGACCTCTGGAAACACCATATATTTT
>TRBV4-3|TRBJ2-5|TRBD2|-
CASSPSSGMQETQYF
TGCGCCAGCAGCCCTTCCAGCGGGATGCAAGAGACCCAGTACTTC
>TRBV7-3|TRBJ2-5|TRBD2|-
CASSQWSGSGAETQYF
TGTGCCAGCAGTCAATGGTCCGGAAGCGGGGCGGAGACCCAGTACTTC
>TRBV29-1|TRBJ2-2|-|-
CSVEDRGELFF
TGCAGCGTTGAAGATCGCGGGGAGCTGTTTTTT
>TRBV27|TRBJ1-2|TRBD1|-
CASRGQAPGYTF
TGTGCCAGCCGGGGACAGGCCCCAGGCTACACCTTC
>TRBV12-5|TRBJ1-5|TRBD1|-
CASGLVRRQGDQPQHF
TGTGCTAGTGGTTTGGTACGAAGACAGGGGGATCAGCCCCAGCATTTT
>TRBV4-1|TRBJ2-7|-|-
CASSLLYRVHEQYF
TGCGCCAGCAGCCTCCTCTACAGGGTCCACGAGCAGTACTTC
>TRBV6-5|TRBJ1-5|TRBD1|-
CASSAGQPSQPQHF
TGTGCCAGCAGTGCGGGACAGCCAAGTCAGCCCCAGCATTTT
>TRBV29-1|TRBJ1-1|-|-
CSVREGTEAFF
TGCAGCGTTCGGGAGGGCACTGAAGCTTTCTTT
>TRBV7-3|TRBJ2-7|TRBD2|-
CASSLRPGTTYEQYF
TGTGCCAGCAGCTTACGCCCCGGGACTACCTACGAGCAGTACTTC
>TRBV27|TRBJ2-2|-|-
CASSFGTNTGELFF
TGTGCCAGCAGTTTTGGCACGAACACCGGGGAGCTGTTTTTT
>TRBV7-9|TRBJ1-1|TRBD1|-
CASSLRDRVLGGLNTEAFF
TGTGCCAGCAGCTTACGGGACAGGGTCCTAGGGGGGTTGAACACTGAAGCTTTCTTT
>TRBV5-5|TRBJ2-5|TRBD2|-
CASTSAGGLKQTQYF
TGTGCCAGCACGTCAGCGGGGGGCCTTAAACAGACCCAGTACTTC
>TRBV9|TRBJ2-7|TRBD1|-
CASSLGTGKDEQYF
TGTGCCAGCAGCCTCGGGACAGGGAAGGACGAGCAGTACTTC
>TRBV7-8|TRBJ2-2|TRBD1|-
CASSFYKSGQTNTGELFF
TGTGCCAGCAGCTTCTATAAGTCGGGACAGACAAACACCGGGGAGCTGTTTTTT
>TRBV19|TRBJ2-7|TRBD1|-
CASSGYLGTGGMYEQYF
TGTGCCAGTAGTGGCTACCTCGGGACAGGGGGCATGTACGAGCAGTACTTC
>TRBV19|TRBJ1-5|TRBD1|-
CASSTVDRGVDSNQPQHF
TGTGCCAGTAGTACGGTGGACAGGGGAGTGGACAGCAATCAGCCCCAGCATTTT
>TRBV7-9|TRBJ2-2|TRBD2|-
CASSLLAGDPTGELFF
TGTGCCAGCAGCTTACTAGCGGGGGACCCCACCGGGGAGCTGTTTTTT
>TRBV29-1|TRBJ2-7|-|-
CSVLYPTREQYF
TGCAGCGTCTTATACCCCACGCGGGAGCAGTACTTC
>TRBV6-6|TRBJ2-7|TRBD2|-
CASSDSAGGAHEQYF
TGTGCCAGCAGTGACTCGGCGGGGGGGGCCCACGAGCAGTACTTC
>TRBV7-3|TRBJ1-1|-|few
CASSLFLNTEAFF
TGTGCCAGCAGCCTCTTTCTGAACACTGAAGCTTTCTTT
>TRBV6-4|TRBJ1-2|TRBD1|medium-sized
CASSDSDRGGYTF
TGTGCCAGCAGTGACTCGGACAGGGGGGGCTACACCTTC
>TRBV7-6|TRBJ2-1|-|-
CASSLGGGEQFF
TGTGCCAGCAGCTTGGGAGGGGGTGAGCAGTTCTTC
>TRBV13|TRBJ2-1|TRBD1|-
CASSYRTGGTYNEQFF
TGTGCCAGCAGTTATCGGACAGGGGGCACCTACAATGAGCAGTTCTTC
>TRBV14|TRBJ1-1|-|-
CASSQLGGGTEAFF
TGTGCCAGCAGCCAACTCGGGGGGGGCACTGAAGCTTTCTTT
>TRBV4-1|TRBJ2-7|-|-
CASSQDPQNYEQYF
TGCGCCAGCAGCCAAGATCCCCAGAATTACGAGCAGTACTTC
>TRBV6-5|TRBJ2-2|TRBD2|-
CASSLTSGETGELFF
TGTGCCAGCAGTTTGACTAGCGGGGAAACCGGGGAGCTGTTTTTT
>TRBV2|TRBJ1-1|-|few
CASSEGHEAFF
TGTGCCAGCAGTGAAGGGCATGAAGCTTTCTTT
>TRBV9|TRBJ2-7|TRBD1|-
CASSVWGDRGEQYF
TGTGCCAGCAGCGTATGGGGGGACAGGGGCGAGCAGTACTTC
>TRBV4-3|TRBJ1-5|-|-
CASSHDIGGQPQHF
TGCGCCAGCAGCCACGACATTGGAGGTCAGCCCCAGCATTTT